These 9 T cell receptor beta chains share one sample of origin, sequenced in a study of blood T cell repertoires in COVID-19. The assay was immunoSEQ multiplex PCR, and TCRdb's table has in-frame clones only and misses some. In the table there are around 77,000 clones, about nine tenths of which are singletons. Sequencing was done on a sample of peripheral blood. Receptors originate from a woman older than 75 with active or convalescent COVID-19.

This clone was picked up one time. The chain recombines TRBV3-1 (or the pseudogene TRBV3-2) with TRBJ1-4, with D possibly matching TRBD1 (6 bases). The length of the CDR3 is 17 residues. V lost 4 bases to trimming and J lost 2 bases, with 17 bases between them. Germline V gene data show CDR1 as LGHDT and CDR2 as YNNKEL (reference sequence). The CDR3 protein is CASSPYTGIGTNEKLFF. CDR3 DNA sequence: TGTGCCAGCAGCCCATACACAGGGATCGGGACTAATGAAAAACTGTTTTTT.

This clone was counted once. This chain joins TRBV27 and TRBJ1-2; 8 bases match TRBD1. From germline, CDR1 is MNHEY and CDR2 SMNVEV (reference sequence). V lost 6 bases, J lost 4 bases, and 7 bases stayed unmatched. The CDR3 totals 14 residues. CDR3 loop: CASSITGTGYGYTF. The CDR3 nucleotides are TGTGCCAGCAGCATCACCGGGACAGGCTATGGCTACACCTTC.

This chain links TRBV7-6 with TRBJ2-1; the D gene is possibly TRBD2 (7 bases). Per germline, CDR1 SGHVS and CDR2 FNYEAQ. This CDR3 is built from 16 residues. Trimming stripped 5 bases from V and 0 bases from J, with 14 bases between. CDR3 sequence: CASSIRAGHSYNEQFF. The CDR3 nucleotides are TGTGCCAGCAGCATCCGAGCGGGACACTCCTACAATGAGCAGTTCTTC.

CDR3: CASSRIGEDTQYF. CDR3 sequence (DNA): TGTGCCAGCAGTCGGATAGGGGAAGATACGCAGTATTTT. The rearrangement joins TRBV6-5 to TRBJ2-3; D might be TRBD1 (5 bases). The V gene's germline CDR1 is MNHEY and CDR2 SVGAGI. The CDR3 length is 13 residues. The V end was cut by 5 bases, the J end by 5 bases, with 11 bases between.

The chain recombines TRBV4-3 with TRBJ2-7; weak D call: TRBD2 (5 bases). The CDR3 spans 13 residues. The V end lost 2 bases, the J end lost 3 bases, and 8 bases lay between the germline ends. CDR1 and CDR2 from the germline V gene are LGHNA and YSLEER. CDR3 nucleotides: TGCGCCAGCAGCCAATTACGGGGCTACGAGCAGTACTTC. Translating it yields CASSQLRGYEQYF.

This chain links TRBV19 with TRBJ1-6; D may be TRBD1 (6 bases). The V gene's germline CDR1 is LNHDA and CDR2 SQIVND (reference sequence). The CDR3 has 16 residues. The V end lost 9 bases, the J end lost 4 bases, and 19 bases lay between the germline ends. The CDR3 region has the DNA TGTGCCAGCAACCAGCGGGACAAAGGGTATAATTCACCCCTCCACTTT. Residues: CASNQRDKGYNSPLHF.

The V call is TRBV4-1, the J call TRBJ2-2; 7 positions agree with TRBD1. This CDR3 comprises 17 residues. V shed 1 base, J shed 1 base, and the junction held 6 bases outside the gene matches. The V gene's germline CDR1 is MGHRA and CDR2 YSYEKL. The CDR3: CASSQGPRGRNTGELFF. Here the CDR3 DNA reads TGCGCCAGCAGCCAAGGGCCGAGGGGGCGGAACACCGGGGAGCTGTTTTTT.

V gene TRBV6-1 combines with J gene TRBJ1-4; 7 bases line up with TRBD1. Trimming at V came to 3 bases and at J to 4 bases, leaving 2 bases not matched to a gene. Per the germline V gene, CDR1 is MNHNS and CDR2 is SASEGT. The CDR3 is 14 amino acids. CDR3 region: CASSDRGYNEKLFF. The DNA of the CDR3 is TGTGCCAGCAGTGACAGGGGGTATAATGAAAAACTGTTTTTT.

The chain couples TRBV7-2 to TRBJ2-7; 7 nucleotides line up with TRBD1. V shed 1 base, J shed 2 bases, and the junction held 8 bases outside the gene matches. The CDR3 runs 16 residues. CDR1 SGHTA and CDR2 FQGNSA come from the germline V gene. CDR3 sequence: CASSLGPTGATYEQYF. The CDR3 DNA follows: TGTGCCAGCAGCTTAGGGCCTACAGGGGCAACCTACGAGCAGTACTTC.